These T cell receptor beta chains were read from a single sample in a study of blood T cell repertoires in COVID-19. Here immunoSEQ multiplex PCR was the method, and the copy in TCRdb shows in-frame clones only, minus some. The table shows roughly 100,000 clones, with roughly 76% occurring only once. Sequenced: peripheral blood. The receptors stem from a man at least 80 years old with COVID-19, enrolled during active disease. The conserved cysteine and the conserved F or W are not part of the CDR3 here. The order of the fields is V gene, clone size, CDR3 protein. A clone size is listed for some rows: how often the clone was seen (once, few, many), or a class if it is expanded.

v_gene: TRBV7-2
abundance: once
CDR3aa: ASSLLGLAGGRTGELF

v_gene: TRBV6-1
abundance: NA
CDR3aa: ASSDGGSYNSPLH

v_gene: TRBV5-8
abundance: NA
CDR3aa: ASSLGDRQNQPQH

v_gene: TRBV3-1/TRBV3-2
abundance: NA
CDR3aa: ASSQADTTQY

v_gene: TRBV19
abundance: NA
CDR3aa: ASSVLAGGRDTDTQY

v_gene: TRBV27
abundance: NA
CDR3aa: ASSLEPQIYSPLH

v_gene: TRBV4-2
abundance: NA
CDR3aa: ASSPSQGQGEQY

v_gene: TRBV12-3/TRBV12-4
abundance: NA
CDR3aa: ASSLLAVNEQF

v_gene: TRBV3-1/TRBV3-2
abundance: NA
CDR3aa: ASSPTGQGYKNTEAF

v_gene: TRBV30
abundance: NA
CDR3aa: AWSEDTNQPQH

v_gene: TRBV3-1/TRBV3-2
abundance: NA
CDR3aa: ASSRLNRQEAF

v_gene: TRBV4-1
abundance: NA
CDR3aa: ASSQGGQRPNQPQH

v_gene: TRBV2
abundance: NA
CDR3aa: ASSVLTGGMGEQY

v_gene: TRBV7-9
abundance: NA
CDR3aa: ASSLLKTGGSGNTIY

v_gene: TRBV27
abundance: few
CDR3aa: ASSKQGYTSNYGYT

v_gene: TRBV5-1
abundance: NA
CDR3aa: ASSLARGTTYEQY

v_gene: TRBV29-1
abundance: NA
CDR3aa: SVGIGGARETQY

v_gene: TRBV2
abundance: few
CDR3aa: ASSGRGKSRGYT

v_gene: TRBV28
abundance: NA
CDR3aa: ASSSTSGSNNEQF

v_gene: TRBV10-3
abundance: NA
CDR3aa: AIRSQGPQLAGDYEQY

v_gene: TRBV5-1
abundance: NA
CDR3aa: ASSSLAGSRETQY

v_gene: TRBV7-8
abundance: NA
CDR3aa: ASSLGGHADTQY

v_gene: TRBV5-1
abundance: many
CDR3aa: ASSLGGGPTQDTQY

v_gene: TRBV10-1
abundance: NA
CDR3aa: ASSESVGPGAEAF

v_gene: TRBV27
abundance: NA
CDR3aa: ASSLSWGQGLYNEQF

v_gene: TRBV19
abundance: NA
CDR3aa: ASSEAGPPSYTEAF

v_gene: TRBV6-5
abundance: few
CDR3aa: ASSKTGARYNEQF

v_gene: TRBV7-2
abundance: NA
CDR3aa: ASSNDIPGLASDTQY

v_gene: TRBV7-7
abundance: NA
CDR3aa: ASSSGLVRYGEQF

v_gene: TRBV4-1
abundance: NA
CDR3aa: ASSQEGRGPNQPQH

v_gene: TRBV7-9
abundance: few
CDR3aa: ASSLRTSGSYEQY

v_gene: TRBV9
abundance: NA
CDR3aa: ASSPGLAGGIETQY

v_gene: TRBV10-3
abundance: NA
CDR3aa: AISVVAGGVSTDTQY

v_gene: TRBV5-4
abundance: NA
CDR3aa: ASSTDRGVHEQY

v_gene: TRBV6-5
abundance: NA
CDR3aa: ASYYLYEQY

v_gene: TRBV6-2/TRBV6-3
abundance: NA
CDR3aa: ASSYMGENTEAF

v_gene: TRBV27
abundance: NA
CDR3aa: ASSLSRGQGMTEAF

v_gene: TRBV5-1
abundance: NA
CDR3aa: ASSLTSGVGELF

v_gene: TRBV7-2
abundance: few
CDR3aa: ASSLDGTGSTEAF

v_gene: TRBV7-6
abundance: once
CDR3aa: ASSPRDRGAGNQPQH

v_gene: TRBV7-2
abundance: NA
CDR3aa: ASSPKGSKQGRRDDGYT

v_gene: TRBV28
abundance: NA
CDR3aa: ASSSHSGGLGYT

v_gene: TRBV11-3
abundance: NA
CDR3aa: ASSFRGGADTQY

v_gene: TRBV27
abundance: NA
CDR3aa: ASSLNRRNTEAF

v_gene: TRBV7-2
abundance: NA
CDR3aa: ASSPRGGTQY

v_gene: TRBV27
abundance: NA
CDR3aa: ASSFYRDTEAF

v_gene: TRBV7-2
abundance: NA
CDR3aa: ATGTLQETQY